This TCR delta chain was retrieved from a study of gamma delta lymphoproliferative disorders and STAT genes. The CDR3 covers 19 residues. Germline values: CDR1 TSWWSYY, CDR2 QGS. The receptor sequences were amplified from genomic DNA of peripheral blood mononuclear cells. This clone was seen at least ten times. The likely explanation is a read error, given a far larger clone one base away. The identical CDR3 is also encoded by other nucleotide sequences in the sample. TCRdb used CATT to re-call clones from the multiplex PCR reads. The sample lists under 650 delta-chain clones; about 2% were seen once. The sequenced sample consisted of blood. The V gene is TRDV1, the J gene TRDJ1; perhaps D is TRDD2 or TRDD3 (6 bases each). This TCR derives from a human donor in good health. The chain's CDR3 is CALGEQWGSYRYAADKLIF. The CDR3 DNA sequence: TGTGCCCTTGGGGAACAGTGGGGTTCCTATCGATACGCCGCCGATAAACTCATCTTT.